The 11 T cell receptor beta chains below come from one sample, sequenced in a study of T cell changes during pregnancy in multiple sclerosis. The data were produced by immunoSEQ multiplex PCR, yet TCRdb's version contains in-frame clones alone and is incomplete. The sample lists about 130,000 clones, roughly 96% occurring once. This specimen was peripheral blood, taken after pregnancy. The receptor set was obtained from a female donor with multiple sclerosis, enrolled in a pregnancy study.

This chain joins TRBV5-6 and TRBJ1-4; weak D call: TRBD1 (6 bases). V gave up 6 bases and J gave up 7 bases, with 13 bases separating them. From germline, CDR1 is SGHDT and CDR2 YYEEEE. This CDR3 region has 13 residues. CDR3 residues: CASTTGLGEKLFF. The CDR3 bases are TGTGCCAGCACCACAGGGTTGGGTGAAAAACTGTTTTTT.

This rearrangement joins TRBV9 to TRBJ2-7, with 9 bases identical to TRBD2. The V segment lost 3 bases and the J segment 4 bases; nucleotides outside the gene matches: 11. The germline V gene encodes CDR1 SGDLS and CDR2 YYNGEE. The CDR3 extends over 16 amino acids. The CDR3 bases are TGTGCCAGCAGCGCCTCCCCAGCGGGAGGCAGGTACGAGCAGTACTTC. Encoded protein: CASSASPAGGRYEQYF.

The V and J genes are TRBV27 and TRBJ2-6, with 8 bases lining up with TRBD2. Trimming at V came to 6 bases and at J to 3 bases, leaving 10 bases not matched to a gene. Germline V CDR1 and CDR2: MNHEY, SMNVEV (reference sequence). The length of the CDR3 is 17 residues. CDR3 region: CASSGGGSTGGANVLTF. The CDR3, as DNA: TGTGCCAGCAGCGGGGGGGGATCAACCGGTGGGGCCAACGTCCTGACTTTC.

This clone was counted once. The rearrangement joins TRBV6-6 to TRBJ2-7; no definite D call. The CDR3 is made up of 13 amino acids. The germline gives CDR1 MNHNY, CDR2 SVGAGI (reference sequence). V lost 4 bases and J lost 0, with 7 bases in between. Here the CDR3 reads CASSFPSSYEQYF. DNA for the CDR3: TGTGCCAGCAGTTTCCCCTCCTCCTACGAGCAGTACTTC.

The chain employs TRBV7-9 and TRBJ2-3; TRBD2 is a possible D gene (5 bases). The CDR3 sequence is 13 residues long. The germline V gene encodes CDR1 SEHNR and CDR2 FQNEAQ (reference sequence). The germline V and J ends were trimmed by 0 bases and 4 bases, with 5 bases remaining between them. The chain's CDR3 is CASSLASADTQYF. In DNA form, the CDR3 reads TGTGCCAGCAGCTTAGCTAGCGCAGATACGCAGTATTTT. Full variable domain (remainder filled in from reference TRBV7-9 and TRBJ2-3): DTGVSQNPRHKITKRGQNVTFRCDPISEHNRLYWYRQTLGQGPEFLTYFQNEAQLEKSRLLSDRFSAERPKGSFSTLEIQRTEQGDSAMYLCASSLASADTQYFGPGTRLTVL.

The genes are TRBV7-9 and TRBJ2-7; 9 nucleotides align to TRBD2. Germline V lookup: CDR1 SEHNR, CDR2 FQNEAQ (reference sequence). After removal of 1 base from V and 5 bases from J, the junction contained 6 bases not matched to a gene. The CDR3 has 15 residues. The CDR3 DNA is TGTGCCAGCAGCTTAGTCGCGGGAGGGCCCCACGAGCAGTACTTC. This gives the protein CASSLVAGGPHEQYF.

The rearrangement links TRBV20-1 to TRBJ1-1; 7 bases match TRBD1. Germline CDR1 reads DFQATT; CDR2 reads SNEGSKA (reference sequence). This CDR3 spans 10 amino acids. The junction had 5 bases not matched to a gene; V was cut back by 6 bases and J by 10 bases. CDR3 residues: CSAGDRAAFF. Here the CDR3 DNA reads TGCAGTGCGGGAGACAGGGCAGCTTTCTTT.

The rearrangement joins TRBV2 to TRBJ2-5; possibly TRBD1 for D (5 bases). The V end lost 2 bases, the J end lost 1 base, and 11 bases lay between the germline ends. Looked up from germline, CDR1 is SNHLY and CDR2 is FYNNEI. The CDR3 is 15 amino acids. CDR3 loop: CASSEIRGPQETQYF. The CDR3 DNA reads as TGTGCCAGCAGTGAAATTAGGGGCCCCCAAGAGACCCAGTACTTC.

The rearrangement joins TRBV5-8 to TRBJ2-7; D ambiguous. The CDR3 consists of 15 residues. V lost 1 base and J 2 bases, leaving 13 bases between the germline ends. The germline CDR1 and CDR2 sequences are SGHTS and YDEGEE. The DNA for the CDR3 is TGTGCCAGCAGCTTGCTCCCAGATACCCCCTACGAGCAGTACTTC. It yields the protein CASSLLPDTPYEQYF. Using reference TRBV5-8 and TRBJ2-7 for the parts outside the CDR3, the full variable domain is EAGVTQSPTHLIKTRGQQATLRCSPISGHTSVYWYQQALGLGLQFLLWYDEGEERNRGNFPPRFSGRQFPNYSSELNVNALELEDSALYLCASSLLPDTPYEQYFGPGTRLTVT.

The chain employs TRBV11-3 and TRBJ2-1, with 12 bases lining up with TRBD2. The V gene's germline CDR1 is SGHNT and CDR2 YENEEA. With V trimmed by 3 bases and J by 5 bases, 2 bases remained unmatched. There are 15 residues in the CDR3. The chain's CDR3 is CASSLRTSGNNEQFF. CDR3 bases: TGTGCCAGCAGCTTGAGGACTAGCGGGAACAATGAGCAGTTCTTC.

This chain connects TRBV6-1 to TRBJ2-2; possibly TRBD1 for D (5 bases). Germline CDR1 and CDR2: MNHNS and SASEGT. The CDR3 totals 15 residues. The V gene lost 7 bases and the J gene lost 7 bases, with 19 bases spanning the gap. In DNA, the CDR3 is TGTGCCAGCACCATAACCCCAGGGCGGAACGGGGAGCTGTTTTTT. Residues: CASTITPGRNGELFF.